Listed below are T cell receptor beta chains from one sample, sequenced in a study of post-analysis software for immune sequencing data. TCRdb re-derived calls from the PCR reads in MiXCR, one entry per CDR3 protein. The sample contains roughly 800,000 distinct CDR3 sequences, roughly 50% of which appear only once. Sequenced: blood. All receptors come from a girl aged 10 to 17 with multiple sclerosis. Both conserved end residues are part of each CDR3. Fields, in order: clone size, J gene, D gene, V gene, CDR3 protein, CDR3 DNA. D genes are given only for firm matches. Clone size is not always given. Where it is, it says once, few, many or a class for expanded clones.

size: NA
J: TRBJ1-1
D: TRBD1
V: TRBV9
CDR3: CASSDRGLDTEAFF
DNA: TGTGCCAGCAGCGACAGGGGGCTGGACACTGAAGCTTTCTTT

size: NA
J: TRBJ2-1
D: NA
V: TRBV7-9
CDR3: CASSLKGLGSNEQFF
DNA: TGTGCCAGCAGCTTAAAAGGTCTGGGTTCCAATGAGCAGTTCTTC

size: few
J: TRBJ2-3
D: NA
V: TRBV20-1
CDR3: CSATQGTLSTDTQYF
DNA: TGCAGTGCTACTCAGGGGACCTTAAGCACAGATACGCAGTATTTT

size: NA
J: TRBJ2-1
D: TRBD2
V: TRBV5-1
CDR3: CASSLALAGANEQFF
DNA: TGCGCCAGCAGCTTGGCGCTAGCGGGAGCCAATGAGCAGTTCTTC

size: NA
J: TRBJ2-5
D: NA
V: TRBV9
CDR3: CASSGRTTLQETQYF
DNA: TGTGCCAGCAGCGGCAGGACTACTTTACAAGAGACCCAGTACTTC

size: NA
J: TRBJ2-7
D: NA
V: TRBV6-2/TRBV6-3
CDR3: CASGAVSYEQYF
DNA: TGTGCCAGCGGGGCGGTCTCCTACGAGCAGTACTTC

size: few
J: TRBJ2-5
D: NA
V: TRBV4-1
CDR3: CASSQPVRGVEQYF
DNA: TGCGCCAGCAGCCAACCTGTGAGGGGAGTAGAGCAGTACTTC

size: many
J: TRBJ2-7
D: TRBD2
V: TRBV2
CDR3: CASSELSSGRSLEQYF
DNA: TGTGCCAGCAGTGAATTATCTAGCGGGAGGTCCCTCGAGCAGTACTTC

size: NA
J: TRBJ2-5
D: TRBD1
V: TRBV6-6
CDR3: CASSYPQGAGETQYF
DNA: TGTGCCAGCAGTTACCCACAGGGGGCGGGAGAGACCCAGTACTTC

size: NA
J: TRBJ2-1
D: NA
V: TRBV29-1
CDR3: CSVLRLGGPSYNEQFF
DNA: TGCAGCGTTTTACGACTGGGCGGCCCCTCCTACAATGAGCAGTTCTTC

size: NA
J: TRBJ1-2
D: TRBD1
V: TRBV6-6
CDR3: CASSFRDRESGYTF
DNA: TGTGCCAGCAGTTTCCGGGACAGGGAGTCTGGCTACACCTTC

size: NA
J: TRBJ2-5
D: NA
V: TRBV15
CDR3: CATRGGAQETQYF
DNA: TGTGCCACCAGGGGGGGAGCCCAAGAGACCCAGTACTTC

size: NA
J: TRBJ1-4
D: NA
V: TRBV20-1
CDR3: CSARDARVATNEKLFF
DNA: TGCAGTGCTAGAGATGCCAGGGTAGCCACTAATGAAAAACTGTTTTTT

size: few
J: TRBJ1-4
D: NA
V: TRBV11-3
CDR3: CASSLDHGRKKLFF
DNA: TGTGCCAGCAGCTTAGATCATGGAAGAAAAAAACTGTTTTTT

size: once
J: TRBJ1-2
D: TRBD1
V: TRBV12-3/TRBV12-4
CDR3: CASSMGTDGYTF
DNA: TGTGCCAGCAGTATGGGGACAGATGGCTACACCTTC

size: NA
J: TRBJ2-5
D: TRBD1
V: TRBV5-1
CDR3: CASSVDRGSGTQYF
DNA: TGCGCCAGCAGCGTCGACAGGGGTTCCGGGACCCAGTACTTC

size: NA
J: TRBJ1-2
D: NA
V: TRBV7-9
CDR3: CASSLVSKGTYYGYTF
DNA: TGTGCCAGCAGCTTAGTATCGAAGGGGACCTACTATGGCTACACCTTC

size: NA
J: TRBJ1-2
D: NA
V: TRBV7-9
CDR3: CASSPGTPSGYTF
DNA: TGTGCCAGCAGCCCCGGGACCCCATCTGGCTACACCTTC

size: NA
J: TRBJ1-2
D: NA
V: TRBV20-1
CDR3: CSARGPGTTNYGYTF
DNA: TGCAGTGCTAGGGGACCGGGAACCACTAACTATGGCTACACCTTC

size: few
J: TRBJ2-7
D: TRBD2
V: TRBV5-1
CDR3: CASSLERLAVSYEQYF
DNA: TGCGCCAGCAGCTTGGAAAGGCTAGCGGTCTCCTACGAGCAGTACTTC

size: NA
J: TRBJ1-2
D: TRBD1
V: TRBV20-1
CDR3: CSARKDRGTNYGYTF
DNA: TGCAGTGCTAGAAAGGACAGGGGGACCAACTATGGCTACACCTTC

size: few
J: TRBJ1-2
D: NA
V: TRBV7-6
CDR3: CASSLEVRPTNGYTF
DNA: TGTGCCAGCAGCTTAGAAGTCCGACCGACAAATGGCTACACCTTC

size: NA
J: TRBJ1-5
D: NA
V: TRBV12-3/TRBV12-4
CDR3: CASSPEVRGAYQPQHF
DNA: TGTGCCAGCAGTCCAGAGGTCAGGGGCGCGTATCAGCCCCAGCATTTT

size: few
J: TRBJ1-1
D: NA
V: TRBV7-3
CDR3: CASSRSGGPPEAFF
DNA: TGTGCCAGCAGCCGATCCGGCGGTCCCCCTGAAGCTTTCTTT

size: NA
J: TRBJ2-1
D: TRBD2
V: TRBV9
CDR3: CASSVRSSGPSYNERFF
DNA: TGTGCCAGCAGCGTTCGTTCTAGCGGACCTTCGTACAATGAGCGGTTCTTC

size: NA
J: TRBJ2-1
D: TRBD1
V: TRBV4-2
CDR3: CASSQEDRGDNEQFF
DNA: TGTGCCAGCAGCCAAGAGGACAGGGGCGACAATGAGCAGTTCTTC

size: NA
J: TRBJ2-7
D: NA
V: TRBV13
CDR3: CASSSRPGHVSSYEQYF
DNA: TGTGCCAGCAGCTCTCGCCCGGGACACGTCAGCTCCTACGAGCAGTACTTC

size: NA
J: TRBJ2-5
D: NA
V: TRBV7-9
CDR3: CASSLREIGEQYF
DNA: TGTGCCAGCAGCTTACGGGAGATCGGGGAGCAGTACTTC

size: few
J: TRBJ2-1
D: TRBD1
V: TRBV29-1
CDR3: CSVETIVRTGEYNEQFF
DNA: TGCAGCGTTGAGACCATTGTCCGGACAGGGGAATACAATGAGCAGTTCTTC

size: NA
J: TRBJ2-3
D: NA
V: TRBV20-1
CDR3: CSASASDTQYF
DNA: TGCAGTGCTAGTGCTTCAGATACGCAGTATTTT

size: NA
J: TRBJ2-2
D: NA
V: TRBV7-9
CDR3: CASSLASVGNTGELFF
DNA: TGTGCCAGCAGCTTAGCGTCCGTGGGGAACACCGGGGAGCTGTTTTTT

size: NA
J: TRBJ2-2
D: TRBD1
V: TRBV15
CDR3: CATSRRQGSGGELFF
DNA: TGTGCCACCAGCAGAAGACAGGGTTCCGGCGGGGAGCTGTTTTTT

size: NA
J: TRBJ2-7
D: NA
V: TRBV15
CDR3: CATSRDRAGDEQYF
DNA: TGTGCCACCAGCAGAGATCGGGCTGGCGACGAGCAGTACTTC

size: NA
J: TRBJ2-4
D: NA
V: TRBV7-2
CDR3: CASSLGLIAAKNIQYF
DNA: TGTGCCAGCAGCTTAGGCCTGATCGCGGCCAAAAACATTCAGTACTTC

size: NA
J: TRBJ2-1
D: TRBD2
V: TRBV12-3/TRBV12-4
CDR3: CASSQRGTSGSSSYNEQFF
DNA: TGTGCCAGCAGTCAACGCGGGACTAGCGGGAGCAGCTCCTACAATGAGCAGTTCTTC

size: few
J: TRBJ2-1
D: NA
V: TRBV20-1
CDR3: CSASFAVDPPYNEQFF
DNA: TGCAGTGCTAGCTTTGCGGTTGACCCCCCCTACAATGAGCAGTTCTTC

size: NA
J: TRBJ2-7
D: TRBD1
V: TRBV29-1
CDR3: CSVNAGTGVNEQYF
DNA: TGCAGCGTAAATGCGGGGACAGGGGTTAACGAGCAGTACTTC

size: few
J: TRBJ2-6
D: NA
V: TRBV5-6
CDR3: CASSLEAWERANVLTF
DNA: TGTGCCAGCAGCTTGGAAGCGTGGGAGAGGGCCAACGTCCTGACTTTC

size: NA
J: TRBJ2-1
D: NA
V: TRBV25-1
CDR3: CASSAGGPASYNEQFF
DNA: TGTGCCAGTAGTGCTGGAGGGCCAGCCTCATACAATGAGCAGTTCTTC

size: NA
J: TRBJ2-7
D: NA
V: TRBV20-1
CDR3: CSARGRTGFYEQYF
DNA: TGCAGTGCTAGAGGACGAACAGGGTTCTACGAGCAGTACTTC

size: NA
J: TRBJ1-5
D: NA
V: TRBV4-1
CDR3: CASSQAVYSNQPQHF
DNA: TGCGCCAGCAGCCAAGCGGTTTATAGCAATCAGCCCCAGCATTTT

size: NA
J: TRBJ1-6
D: TRBD1
V: TRBV7-9
CDR3: CASSLTTGPGDSPLHF
DNA: TGTGCCAGCAGCTTAACGACAGGGCCTGGCGATTCACCCCTCCACTTT

size: NA
J: TRBJ2-7
D: TRBD2
V: TRBV4-3
CDR3: CASSQDLAGGLLSYEQYF
DNA: TGCGCCAGCAGCCAAGATCTAGCGGGAGGGCTCCTCTCCTACGAGCAGTACTTC

size: few
J: TRBJ2-3
D: TRBD1
V: TRBV20-1
CDR3: CSARVTGRGYLDTQYF
DNA: TGCAGTGCTAGAGTGACAGGGCGTGGGTATTTAGATACGCAGTATTTT

size: NA
J: TRBJ1-1
D: NA
V: TRBV29-1
CDR3: CSVWEAEAFF
DNA: TGCAGCGTTTGGGAAGCTGAAGCTTTCTTT

size: NA
J: TRBJ2-5
D: NA
V: TRBV5-1
CDR3: CASSLGLPYLETQYF
DNA: TGCGCCAGCAGCTTGGGACTCCCCTATCTGGAGACCCAGTACTTC

size: NA
J: TRBJ2-7
D: NA
V: TRBV9
CDR3: CASSVGYFSYEQYF
DNA: TGTGCCAGCAGCGTAGGTTATTTTTCCTACGAGCAGTACTTC

size: NA
J: TRBJ1-5
D: NA
V: TRBV6-5
CDR3: CASSYVVNQPQHF
DNA: TGTGCCAGCAGTTACGTTGTGAATCAGCCCCAGCATTTT

size: NA
J: TRBJ2-1
D: NA
V: TRBV6-1
CDR3: CASSDWRSEQFF
DNA: TGTGCCAGCAGTGACTGGAGAAGTGAGCAGTTCTTC

size: NA
J: TRBJ2-1
D: NA
V: TRBV5-1
CDR3: CASSPAYGIVNEQFF
DNA: TGCGCCAGCAGCCCCGCTTACGGGATTGTAAATGAGCAGTTCTTC

size: NA
J: TRBJ2-7
D: NA
V: TRBV5-1
CDR3: CASNQDKNSYEQYF
DNA: TGCGCCAGCAACCAGGACAAAAACTCCTACGAGCAGTACTTC

size: NA
J: TRBJ2-7
D: TRBD2
V: TRBV12-5
CDR3: CASGSGSPEQYF
DNA: TGTGCTAGTGGTAGCGGGAGCCCCGAGCAGTACTTC

size: NA
J: TRBJ2-1
D: TRBD2
V: TRBV12-3/TRBV12-4
CDR3: CASSPRGLAANNEQFF
DNA: TGTGCCAGCAGCCCCAGGGGACTAGCAGCCAACAATGAGCAGTTCTTC